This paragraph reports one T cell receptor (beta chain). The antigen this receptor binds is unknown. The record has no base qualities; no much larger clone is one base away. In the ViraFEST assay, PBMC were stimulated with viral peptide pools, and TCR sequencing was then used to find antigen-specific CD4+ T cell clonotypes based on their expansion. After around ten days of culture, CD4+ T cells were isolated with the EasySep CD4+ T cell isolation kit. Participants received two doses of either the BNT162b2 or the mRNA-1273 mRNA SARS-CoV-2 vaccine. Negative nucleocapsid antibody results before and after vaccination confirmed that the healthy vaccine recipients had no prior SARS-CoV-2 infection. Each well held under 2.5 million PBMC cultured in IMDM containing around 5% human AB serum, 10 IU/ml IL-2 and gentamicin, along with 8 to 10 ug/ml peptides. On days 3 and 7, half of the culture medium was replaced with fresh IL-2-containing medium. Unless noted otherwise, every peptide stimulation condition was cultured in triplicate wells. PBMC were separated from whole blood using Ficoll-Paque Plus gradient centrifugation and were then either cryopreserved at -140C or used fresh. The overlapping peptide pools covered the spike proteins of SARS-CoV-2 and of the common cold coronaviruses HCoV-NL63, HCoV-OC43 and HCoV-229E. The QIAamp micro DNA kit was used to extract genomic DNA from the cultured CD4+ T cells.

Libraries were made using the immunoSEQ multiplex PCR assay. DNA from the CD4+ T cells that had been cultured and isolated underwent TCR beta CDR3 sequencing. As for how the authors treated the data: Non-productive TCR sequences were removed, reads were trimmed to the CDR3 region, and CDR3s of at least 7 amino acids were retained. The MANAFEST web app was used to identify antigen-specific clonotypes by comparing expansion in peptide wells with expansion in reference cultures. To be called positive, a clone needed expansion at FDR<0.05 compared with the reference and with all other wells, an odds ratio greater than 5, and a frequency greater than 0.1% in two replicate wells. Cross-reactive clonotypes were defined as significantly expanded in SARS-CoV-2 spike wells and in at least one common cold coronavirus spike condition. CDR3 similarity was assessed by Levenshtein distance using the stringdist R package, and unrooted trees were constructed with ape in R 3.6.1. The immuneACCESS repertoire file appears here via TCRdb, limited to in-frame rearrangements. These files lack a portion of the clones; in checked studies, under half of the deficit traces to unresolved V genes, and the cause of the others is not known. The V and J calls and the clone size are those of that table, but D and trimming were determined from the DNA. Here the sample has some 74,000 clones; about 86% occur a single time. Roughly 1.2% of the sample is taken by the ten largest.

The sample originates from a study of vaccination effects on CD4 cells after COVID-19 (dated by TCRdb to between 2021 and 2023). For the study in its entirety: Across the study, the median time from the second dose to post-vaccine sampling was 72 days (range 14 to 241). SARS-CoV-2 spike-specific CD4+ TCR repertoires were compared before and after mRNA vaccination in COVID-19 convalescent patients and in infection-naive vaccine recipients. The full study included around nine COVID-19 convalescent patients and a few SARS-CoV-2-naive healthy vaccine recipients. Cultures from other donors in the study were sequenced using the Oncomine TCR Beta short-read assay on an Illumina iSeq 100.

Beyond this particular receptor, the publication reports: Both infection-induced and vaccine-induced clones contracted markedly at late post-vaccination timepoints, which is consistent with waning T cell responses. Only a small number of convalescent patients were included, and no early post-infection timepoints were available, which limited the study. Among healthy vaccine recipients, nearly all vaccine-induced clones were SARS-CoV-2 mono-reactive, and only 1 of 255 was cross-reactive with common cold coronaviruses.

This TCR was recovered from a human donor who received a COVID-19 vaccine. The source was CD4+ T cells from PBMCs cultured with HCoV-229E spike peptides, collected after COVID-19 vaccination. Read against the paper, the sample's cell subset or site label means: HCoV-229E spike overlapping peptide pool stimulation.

The CDR3 region reads CASSWTPFSGGATDTQYF. In nucleotide form, the sequence is TGTGCCAGCAGCTGGACGCCTTTCTCGGGGGGGGCCACAGATACGCAGTATTTT. The rearranged segments are TRBV7-9 and TRBJ2-3; a stretch of 8 junction bases matches TRBD2. Relative to germline, V is missing 4 bases and J is missing 2 bases, with 14 bases of the junction outside any gene match. Taken from the germline V gene (reference sequence), the CDR1 and CDR2 loops are SEHNR and FQNEAQ. From cysteine to phenylalanine, the CDR3 is 18 amino acids long. Here the CDR3 DNA is all that survives: 54 bases in frame from base 1.